What follows describes a single T cell receptor (beta chain). This sample was included in a study of T-cell memory formation after mild COVID-19. Germline assignment: CDR1 DFQATT and CDR2 SNEGSKA (reference sequence). The CDR3 is made up of 11 amino acids. Trimming removed 6 bases from V and 5 bases from J, with 11 bases in between. In TCRdb, the 5' RACE reads were re-called with MiXCR into one record per CDR3 protein. The table has around 200,000 distinct CDR3 sequences, around 15% seen once. This TCR was recovered from an adult woman who had mild COVID-19 (a few samples of this study predate the infection). Cell type and time point are not known. The chain joins TRBV20-1 to TRBJ2-7; the D call may be TRBD1 or TRBD2 (5 bases each). The sequencing input was PBMCs or a T cell subset sorted from them (not recorded which). The CDR3 loop reads CSALRGHEQYF. The CDR3 DNA follows: TGCAGTGCCCTCCGGGGCCACGAGCAGTACTTC.